The 30 T cell receptor beta chains below come from one sample, sequenced in a study of T cells after posttransplantation cyclophosphamide. TCRdb's copy holds only in-frame clones and misses some; the assay was immunoSEQ multiplex PCR. Counted here are 30,000 to 40,000 clones, 80% to 90% occurring once; the ten biggest clones make up 15%. Sequenced material: PBMCs. These TCRs come from a woman aged 35 to 49 with a blood cancer, CMV-positive, and with a related stem cell donor.

CDR3 coding DNA: TGTGCCAGTAGCCTACAGATGAGCTCCTATAATTCACCCCTCCACTTT. This encodes CASSLQMSSYNSPLHF. The chain recombines TRBV19 with TRBJ1-6; D not certain. V lost 6 bases and J lost 0, with 12 bases in between. The CDR3 extends over 16 amino acids. The germline CDR1 and CDR2 sequences are LNHDA and SQIVND (reference sequence). The entire variable domain, with the rest obtained from reference TRBV19 and TRBJ1-6, is as follows: DGGITQSPKYLFRKEGQNVTLSCEQNLNHDAMYWYRQDPGQGLRLIYYSQIVNDFQKGDIAEGYSVSREKKESFPLTVTSAQKNPTAFYLCASSLQMSSYNSPLHFGNGTRLTVT.

The CDR3 nucleotides read TGCGCCAGCAGCCAAGGGGCGGGACAGAGGAAAGAGACCCAGTACTTC. Residues: CASSQGAGQRKETQYF. The V call is TRBV4-3, the J call TRBJ2-5, with TRBD1 as a possible D gene (7 bases). This CDR3 spans 16 amino acids. Germline loops: CDR1 LGHNA, CDR2 YSLEER. V was cut by 1 base and J by 3 bases, with 15 bases left in between.

The sample holds a few counts of this clone. The V and J genes are TRBV11-3 and TRBJ1-5; D unresolved. The CDR3 spans 17 residues. Trimming took 3 bases from V and 3 from J, leaving 18 bases between them. Germline V gene data show CDR1 as SGHNT and CDR2 as YENEEA. CDR3 sequence reads: CASSFGSPRDDNQPQHF. In nucleotides, the CDR3 is TGTGCCAGCAGCTTCGGATCCCCCCGGGATGACAATCAGCCCCAGCATTTT.

This clone was counted a few times. The chain employs TRBV19 and TRBJ1-1, with D possibly TRBD1 on 5 matching bases. The CDR3 sequence is 14 residues long. The germline V gene has CDR1 LNHDA and CDR2 SQIVND (reference sequence). Trimming took off 7 bases at V and 2 bases at J, with 14 bases between the two ends. The CDR3 here is CASMAQGINTEAFF. CDR3 nucleotides: TGTGCCAGTATGGCGCAGGGTATTAACACTGAAGCTTTCTTT.

The J gene is TRBJ2-5, the V gene TRBV7-2, with TRBD2 matching over 9 bases. Germline V CDR1 and CDR2: SGHTA, FQGNSA. Losses at the gene ends were 6 bases for V and 5 bases for J; bases not matched to a gene: 7. CDR3 length: 14 residues. The CDR3 here is CASRPGLASETQYF. CDR3 nucleotide sequence: TGTGCCAGCAGACCCGGACTAGCGTCGGAGACCCAGTACTTC. The whole variable domain, filled in from reference TRBV7-2 and TRBJ2-5, reads GAGVSQSPSNKVTEKGKDVELRCDPISGHTALYWYRQSLGQGLEFLIYFQGNSAPDKSGLPSDRFSAERTGGSVSTLTIQRTQQEDSAVYLCASRPGLASETQYFGPGTRLLVL.

This clone was seen a few times. Other DNA sequences in this specimen translate into the identical CDR3. The chain combines TRBV5-1 with TRBJ2-3; no clear D. CDR1 is SGHRS, CDR2 YFSETQ, per germline. CDR3 length equals 12 residues. The germline V and J ends were trimmed by 0 bases and 3 bases, with 2 bases remaining between them. For the CDR3, the DNA is TGCGCCAGCAGCTTGGCAACAGATACGCAGTATTTT. Translation gives CASSLATDTQYF. The entire variable domain, with the rest obtained from reference TRBV5-1 and TRBJ2-3, is as follows: KAGVTQTPRYLIKTRGQQVTLSCSPISGHRSVSWYQQTPGQGLQFLFEYFSETQRNKGNFPGRFSGRQFSNSRSEMNVSTLELGDSALYLCASSLATDTQYFGPGTRLTVL.

This clone appeared once. This sequence joins TRBV5-1 and TRBJ2-7, with a tentative D call TRBD2 (7 bases). Germline-derived CDR1 and CDR2 are SGHRS and YFSETQ. Trimming cost V 0 bases and J 6 bases, with 13 bases left between them. The CDR3 length is 14 residues. Written as DNA, the CDR3 is TGCGCCAGCAGCTTGGATGGGGGGGCGGGCGAGCAGTACTTC. This translates into CASSLDGGAGEQYF. Based on the CDR3 plus reference TRBV5-1 and TRBJ2-7, the full variable domain is KAGVTQTPRYLIKTRGQQVTLSCSPISGHRSVSWYQQTPGQGLQFLFEYFSETQRNKGNFPGRFSGRQFSNSRSEMNVSTLELGDSALYLCASSLDGGAGEQYFGPGTRLTVT.

V is TRBV20-1 and J is TRBJ2-5; D gene unclear. The germline V gene has CDR1 DFQATT and CDR2 SNEGSKA (reference sequence). The CDR3 sequence is 11 residues long. The V end lost 2 bases, the J end lost 2 bases, and 3 bases lay between the germline ends. Here the CDR3 reads CSARLQETQYF. CDR3 DNA sequence: TGCAGTGCTAGACTGCAAGAGACCCAGTACTTC.

This clone was recorded only once. The genes are TRBV5-1 and TRBJ2-5; 10 bases are shared with TRBD2. J was trimmed by 5 bases and V by 2 bases; bases with no gene match: 6. Germline loops: CDR1 SGHRS, CDR2 YFSETQ. CDR3 length: 15 residues. CDR3 bases: TGCGCCAGCAGCTTAACTAGCGGGGACGGTGAGACCCAGTACTTC. The encoded protein is CASSLTSGDGETQYF.

Only a few counts were recorded for this clone. The rearrangement uses TRBV5-1 and TRBJ1-1; D uncertain. The CDR3 sequence is 11 residues long. Per germline, CDR1 SGHRS and CDR2 YFSETQ. The V end was cut by 4 bases, the J end by 1 base, with 2 bases between. The CDR3 here is CASSRNTEAFF. CDR3 sequence (DNA): TGCGCCAGCAGCCGGAACACTGAAGCTTTCTTT.

Only a few counts were recorded for this clone. The chain carries TRBV4-1 and TRBJ1-1; D ambiguous. The CDR3 runs to 17 residues. Germline CDR1 reads MGHRA; CDR2 reads YSYEKL. Trimming pared 3 bases from V and 8 bases from J, leaving 25 bases between. For the CDR3, the DNA is TGCGCCAGCAGCCAGCAAGATCTGATGTTGTCGGGTAAAGAAGCTTTCTTT. It specifies CASSQQDLMLSGKEAFF.

The rearrangement uses TRBV7-9 and TRBJ1-4; a possible D gene is TRBD1 (6 bases). V lost 3 bases and J lost 8, with 10 bases in between. This CDR3 is built from 13 residues. Germline V gives CDR1 SEHNR, CDR2 FQNEAQ (reference sequence). CDR3 sequence: CASSFRTVEKLFF. As DNA, the CDR3 is TGTGCCAGCAGCTTCAGGACAGTCGAAAAACTGTTTTTT.

The chain recombines TRBV10-3 with TRBJ1-5; the D gene is possibly TRBD1 (6 bases). The CDR3 is made up of 14 amino acids. Germline CDR1 reads ENHRY; CDR2 reads SYGVKD. V lost 3 bases and J 3 bases, leaving 9 bases between the germline ends. CDR3 in DNA: TGTGCCATCAGTGAAGGGGGAAACAATCAGCCCCAGCATTTT. It translates to CAISEGGNNQPQHF.

The J gene is TRBJ1-2, the V gene TRBV6-5, with a possible D match to TRBD1 (6 bases). The CDR3 consists of 13 residues. Germline CDR1 MNHEY, CDR2 SVGAGI. With 7 bases removed from V and 2 bases from J, the gap between germline ends came to 11 bases. The CDR3 DNA follows: TGTGCCAGCATCTCCAGGGGAAACTATGGCTACACCTTC. It yields the protein CASISRGNYGYTF.

CDR3 residues: CASSQGTGDGYTF. DNA of the CDR3: TGTGCCAGCAGCCAAGGGACAGGGGATGGCTACACCTTC. This chain connects TRBV4-2 to TRBJ1-2; 9 bases are shared with TRBD1. After removal of 1 base from V and 6 bases from J, the junction contained 0 bases not matched to a gene. The CDR3 consists of 13 residues. Germline-derived CDR1 and CDR2 are LGHNA and YNFKEQ.

A few counts support this clone. The chain joins TRBV19 to TRBJ2-2; 8 nucleotides match TRBD1. Germline V gene lookup returns CDR1 LNHDA and CDR2 SQIVND (reference sequence). V shed 6 bases and J 3 bases; nucleotides not matched to a gene: 3. The CDR3 is 14 amino acids. The CDR3 coding sequence is TGTGCCAGTAGAGACAGGGGCCACACCGGGGAGCTGTTTTTT. Residues: CASRDRGHTGELFF.

The chain recombines TRBV10-3 with TRBJ2-2, with 7 bases matching TRBD2. V was pared by 3 bases and J by 5 bases, with 6 bases of the junction left unmatched. This CDR3 has 15 amino acids. CDR1 ENHRY and CDR2 SYGVKD come from the germline V gene. The chain's CDR3 is CAISEGRELTGELFF. DNA of the CDR3: TGTGCCATCAGTGAAGGGAGGGAGCTGACCGGGGAGCTGTTTTTT.

This clone was observed once. V and J are TRBV11-2 and TRBJ2-4; 9 bases match TRBD1. This CDR3 has 17 amino acids. V was clipped by 5 bases and J by 0 bases; unmatched bases: 8. Germline loops: CDR1 SGHAT, CDR2 FQNNGV. The CDR3 DNA reads TGTGCCAGCAGCCTGGGACAGGGTTTTATAGCCAAAAACATTCAGTACTTC. Translating it yields CASSLGQGFIAKNIQYF. Combining the CDR3 with reference TRBV11-2 and TRBJ2-4 gives the whole variable domain EAGVAQSPRYKIIEKRQSVAFWCNPISGHATLYWYQQILGQGPKLLIQFQNNGVVDDSQLPKDRFSAERLKGVDSTLKIQPAKLEDSAVYLCASSLGQGFIAKNIQYFGAGTRLSVL.

The V call is TRBV19, the J call TRBJ2-3; TRBD2 is a possible D gene (6 bases). In germline, CDR1 is LNHDA, CDR2 SQIVND (reference sequence). Between the trimmed V and J ends, which lost 1 base and 2 bases, there was a span of 16 bases. The CDR3 consists of 17 residues. In DNA, the CDR3 is TGTGCCAGTAGTATAGCCCTAGGCGGGGCAAACACAGATACGCAGTATTTT. It translates to CASSIALGGANTDTQYF.

This chain joins TRBV6-5 and TRBJ2-5; the match to TRBD2 covers 11 bases. Looked up from germline, CDR1 is MNHEY and CDR2 is SVGAGI. The length of the CDR3 is 14 residues. With 6 bases clipped from V and 5 bases from J, the junction kept 5 bases outside the gene matches. The CDR3 reads CASSYSGGDETQYF. The CDR3 nucleotides read TGTGCCAGCAGCTATAGCGGGGGGGATGAGACCCAGTACTTC.

The chain combines TRBV15 with TRBJ1-2; TRBD1 agrees at 11 bases. Germline loops: CDR1 LNHNV, CDR2 YYDKDF (reference sequence). V shed 6 bases, J shed 9 bases, and the junction held 9 bases outside the gene matches. CDR3 length: 14 amino acids. The CDR3 DNA follows: TGTGCCACCAGTCCGGGACAGGGGGTTAAGAGCTACACCTTC. This translates into CATSPGQGVKSYTF.

This clone was observed a few times. This chain's CDR3 is CASTLTGGGYGYTF. In nucleotides, the CDR3 is TGTGCCAGCACCTTGACAGGGGGCGGCTATGGCTACACCTTC. The chain uses TRBV6-1 and TRBJ1-2, with 10 bases lining up with TRBD1. The CDR3 contains 14 residues. CDR1 and CDR2 from the germline V gene are MNHNS and SASEGT. Unmatched junction bases numbered 6, after V lost 7 bases and J lost 4 bases.

The rearrangement uses TRBV5-4 and TRBJ1-2; 10 nucleotides agree with TRBD1. Germline V lookup: CDR1 SGHNT, CDR2 YYREEE (reference sequence). The CDR3 loop spans 17 amino acids. After removal of 0 bases from V and 4 bases from J, the junction contained 9 bases not matched to a gene. The DNA for the CDR3 is TGTGCCAGCAGCTTGGTTCGGGACAGGGGCGAACCCTATGGCTACACCTTC. Translation gives CASSLVRDRGEPYGYTF. The full variable domain, in which reference TRBV5-4 and TRBJ1-2 provide the parts outside the CDR3, is ETGVTQSPTHLIKTRGQQVTLRCSSQSGHNTVSWYQQALGQGPQFIFQYYREEENGRGNFPPRFSGLQFPNYSSELNVNALELDDSALYLCASSLVRDRGEPYGYTFGSGTRLTVV.

The chain joins TRBV7-8 to TRBJ2-3; D uncertain. Trimming cost V 0 bases and J 6 bases, with 10 bases left between them. CDR1 and CDR2 (germline): SGHVS, FQNEAQ. The CDR3 length is 14 residues. Here the CDR3 DNA reads TGTGCCAGCAGCTTAGCGCGGTCCTCGGATACGCAGTATTTT. This encodes CASSLARSSDTQYF.

The chain recombines TRBV5-6 with TRBJ2-7; 12 positions match TRBD2. The CDR3 has 15 residues. V dropped 4 bases and J dropped 6; count of bases not matched to a gene: 8. Per germline, CDR1 SGHDT and CDR2 YYEEEE. CDR3 DNA sequence: TGTGCCAGCAGCCTAGCGGGGGGGCTTGTCTCCGAGCAGTACTTC. Amino acid sequence: CASSLAGGLVSEQYF.

The chain has TRBV7-8 and TRBJ2-3; tentative D call: TRBD2 (7 bases). The CDR3 is 16 residues long. The V and J ends lost 4 bases and 2 bases respectively, with 16 bases between them. CDR1 and CDR2 (germline): SGHVS, FQNEAQ. The CDR3: CASSSLKGGYTDTQYF. CDR3 nucleotides: TGTGCCAGCAGCTCCTTAAAGGGGGGGTACACAGATACGCAGTATTTT.

The rearrangement links TRBV7-9 to TRBJ2-1; no firm D call. Germline CDR1 is SEHNR and CDR2 is FQNEAQ (reference sequence). Trimming removed 7 bases at V and 6 bases at J, with 13 bases between. The CDR3 runs to 13 residues. The CDR3 is CASTLSLSNEQFF. Written as DNA, the CDR3 is TGTGCCAGCACTCTATCCCTCTCCAATGAGCAGTTCTTC.

CDR3 sequence: CASSLRRHPYLSGANVLTF. CDR3 bases: TGTGCCAGCAGCCTAAGGCGACACCCCTACCTCTCTGGGGCCAACGTCCTGACTTTC. This chain uses TRBV7-9 with TRBJ2-6, with unresolved D. The CDR3 totals 19 residues. V shed 5 bases and J shed 0 bases, with 20 bases lying between them. Per the germline V gene, CDR1 is SEHNR and CDR2 is FQNEAQ (reference sequence).

The chain joins TRBV6-6 to TRBJ1-1; maybe TRBD1 (5 bases). The CDR3 totals 13 residues. V was trimmed by 8 bases and J by 10 bases, leaving 20 bases between them. Germline loops: CDR1 MNHNY, CDR2 SVGAGI (reference sequence). The CDR3 loop is CASAYPARVGAFF. The CDR3 coding sequence is TGTGCCAGCGCCTACCCGGCCAGGGTGGGAGCTTTCTTT.

The chain uses TRBV11-3 and TRBJ2-7; 16 bases fit TRBD2. Germline V gene data show CDR1 as SGHNT and CDR2 as YENEEA. This CDR3 has 17 residues. Germline trimming cut 2 bases from V and 3 bases from J; bases unmatched to any gene: 4. The CDR3 sequence is CASSLTGTSGGDYEQYF. CDR3 nucleotides: TGTGCCAGCAGCTTAACCGGGACTAGCGGGGGGGACTACGAGCAGTACTTC.